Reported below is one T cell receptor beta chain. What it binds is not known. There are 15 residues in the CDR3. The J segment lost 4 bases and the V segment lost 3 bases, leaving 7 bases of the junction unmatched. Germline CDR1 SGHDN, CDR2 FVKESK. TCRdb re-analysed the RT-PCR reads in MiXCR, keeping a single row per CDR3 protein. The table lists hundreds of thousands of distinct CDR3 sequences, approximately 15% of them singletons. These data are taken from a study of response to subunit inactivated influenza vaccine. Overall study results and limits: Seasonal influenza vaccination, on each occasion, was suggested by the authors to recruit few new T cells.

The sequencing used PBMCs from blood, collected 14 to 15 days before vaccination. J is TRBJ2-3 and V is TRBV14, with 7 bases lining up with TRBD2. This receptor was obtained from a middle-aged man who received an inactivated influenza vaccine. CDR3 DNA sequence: TGTGCCAGCAGCCATCTCACGGGAGGATCAGATACGCAGTATTTT. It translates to CASSHLTGGSDTQYF.